The T cell receptor (beta chain) under discussion was sequenced for a study of CD8 T cells in ankylosing spondylitis. Findings and caveats of the study: A TCR beta motif of fewer than ten highly homologous variants appeared characteristic of ankylosing spondylitis blood.

In this sample, this clonotype turned up a few times. Its antigen remains unknown. TCRdb re-called the 5' RACE reads through MiXCR, storing one row per CDR3 protein. This table holds 250,000 to 350,000 distinct CDR3 sequences, around 18% found once. V lost 7 bases and J lost 6, with 12 bases in between. This CDR3 spans 11 amino acids. Germline-derived CDR1 and CDR2 are SQVTM and ANQGSEA. The source of this sequence is a male donor with ankylosing spondylitis or in good health (not recorded which). Sequenced: blood, either unsorted or a sorted T cell fraction (not recorded which). This chain joins TRBV29-1 and TRBJ1-2; D possibly corresponds to TRBD1 (5 bases). DNA for the CDR3: TGCAGCGCACGGGGGGGAGATGGCTACACCTTC. It is translated as CSARGGDGYTF. Looking up the rest from reference TRBV29-1 and TRBJ1-2 gives the full variable domain: SAVISQKPSRDICQRGTSLTIQCQVDSQVTMMFWYRQQPGQSLTLIATANQGSEATYESGFVIDKFPISRPNLTFSTLTVSNMSPEDSSIYLCSARGGDGYTFGSGTRLTVV.